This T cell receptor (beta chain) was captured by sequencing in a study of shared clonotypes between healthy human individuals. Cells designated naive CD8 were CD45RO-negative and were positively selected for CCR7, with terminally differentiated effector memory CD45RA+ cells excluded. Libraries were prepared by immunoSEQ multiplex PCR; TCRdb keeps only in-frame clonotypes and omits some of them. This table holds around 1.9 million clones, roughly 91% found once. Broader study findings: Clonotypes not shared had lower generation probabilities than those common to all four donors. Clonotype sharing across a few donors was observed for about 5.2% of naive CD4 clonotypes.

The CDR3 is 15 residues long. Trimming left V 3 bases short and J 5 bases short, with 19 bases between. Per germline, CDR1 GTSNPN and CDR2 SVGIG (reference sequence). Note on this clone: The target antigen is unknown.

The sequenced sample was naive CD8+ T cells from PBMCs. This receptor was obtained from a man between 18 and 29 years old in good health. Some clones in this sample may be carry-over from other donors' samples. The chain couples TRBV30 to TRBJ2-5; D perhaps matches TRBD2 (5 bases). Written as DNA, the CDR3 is TGTGCCTGGAGGTCCATGGGCTCGCGAGGGGAGACCCAGTACTTC. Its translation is CAWRSMGSRGETQYF. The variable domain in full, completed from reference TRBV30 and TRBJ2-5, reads SQTIHQWPATLVQPVGSPLSLECTVEGTSNPNLYWYRQAAGRGLQLLFYSVGIGQISSEVPQNLSASRPQDRQFILSSKKLLLSDSGFYLCAWRSMGSRGETQYFGPGTRLLVL.